A single sample is the source of the 22 T cell receptor beta chains below, sequenced in a study of early stage breast cancer tumors. Produced via immunoSEQ multiplex PCR; TCRdb's table is partial and in-frame only. The data hold roughly 30,000 clones, with under 60% observed a single time. Input material: breast tumor tissue. These receptors all stem from a person aged 45 to 59 with breast cancer.

V usage is TRBV5-4 and J usage is TRBJ1-2, with 10 bases lining up with TRBD1. The junction had 6 bases not matched to a gene; V was cut back by 4 bases and J by 6 bases. This CDR3 spans 14 amino acids. CDR1 and CDR2 from the germline V gene are SGHNT and YYREEE (reference sequence). The CDR3 nucleotides read TGTGCCAGCAGCCGGGACAGGGGAGGGGATGGCTACACCTTC. Its translation: CASSRDRGGDGYTF. Full variable domain (missing parts from reference TRBV5-4 and TRBJ1-2): ETGVTQSPTHLIKTRGQQVTLRCSSQSGHNTVSWYQQALGQGPQFIFQYYREEENGRGNFPPRFSGLQFPNYSSELNVNALELDDSALYLCASSRDRGGDGYTFGSGTRLTVV.

The chain joins TRBV30 to TRBJ2-2; D ambiguous. Trimming shortened V by 3 bases and J by 1 base, and 6 bases separated the two germline ends. This CDR3 spans 13 amino acids. The germline CDR1 and CDR2 sequences are GTSNPN and SVGIG (reference sequence). This CDR3 is CAWRWQNTGELFF. In nucleotides, the CDR3 is TGTGCCTGGAGGTGGCAGAACACCGGGGAGCTGTTTTTT.

The gene calls are TRBV7-3 and TRBJ1-3; the D is unclear. The CDR3 runs to 15 residues. Germline CDR1 is SGHTA and CDR2 is FQGTGA. The V end lost 0 bases, the J end lost 0 bases, and 6 bases lay between the germline ends. The CDR3 DNA reads TGTGCCAGCAGCTTAACAGGGCGCTCTGGAAACACCATATATTTT. The encoded protein is CASSLTGRSGNTIYF.

This chain joins TRBV7-9 and TRBJ2-5, with 9 bases aligning to TRBD1. CDR3 length equals 12 residues. V was clipped by 5 bases and J by 11 bases; unmatched bases: 6. Germline V gene data show CDR1 as SEHNR and CDR2 as FQNEAQ (reference sequence). The chain's CDR3 is CASSPDRGFQYF. In DNA, the CDR3 is TGTGCCAGCAGCCCCGACAGGGGGTTTCAGTACTTC.

This rearrangement joins TRBV6-1 to TRBJ2-7; 10 bases line up with TRBD2. CDR1 MNHNS and CDR2 SASEGT come from the germline V gene. CDR3 length: 15 amino acids. V lost 2 bases to trimming and J lost 2 bases; unmatched junction nucleotides: 3. The CDR3 protein is CASSELAGGPYEQYF. The CDR3 coding sequence is TGTGCCAGCAGTGAATTAGCGGGAGGACCCTACGAGCAGTACTTC.

The chain joins TRBV10-3 to TRBJ2-7, with a weak D call TRBD2 (5 bases). V was clipped by 2 bases and J by 0 bases, with 11 bases between them. Germline CDR1 and CDR2: ENHRY and SYGVKD. The CDR3 loop spans 15 amino acids. The CDR3 bases are TGTGCCATCAGTGAGAGTCTAGCATTCTCCTACGAGCAGTACTTC. This gives the protein CAISESLAFSYEQYF.

This clone is categorized as medium-sized. The V call is TRBV19, the J call TRBJ2-7; tentative D call: TRBD2 (6 bases). The CDR3 totals 13 residues. The V end lost 8 bases, the J end lost 2 bases, and 13 bases lay between the germline ends. Germline V gene sequence: CDR1 LNHDA, CDR2 SQIVND (reference sequence). This CDR3 reads CASSGTLTYEQYF. The CDR3 nucleotides read TGTGCCAGTTCCGGGACTTTAACCTACGAGCAGTACTTC.

This sequence joins TRBV25-1 and TRBJ1-1; D ambiguous. CDR1 is MGHDK, CDR2 SYGVNS, per germline. The CDR3 totals 13 residues. V lost 10 bases to trimming and J lost 6 bases, with 18 bases between them. CDR3 region: CATSSRGTPEAFF. The CDR3 DNA is TGTGCCACCTCCTCTCGGGGTACTCCTGAAGCTTTCTTT.

J is TRBJ1-2 and V is TRBV6-5, with D possibly matching TRBD1 (5 bases). Trimming shortened V by 4 bases and J by 2 bases, and 11 bases separated the two germline ends. CDR1 is MNHEY and CDR2 is SVGAGI in the germline V gene. The CDR3 spans 14 residues. The CDR3 DNA reads TGTGCCAGCAGTTTATCGCAGGGAAACTATGGCTACACCTTC. As protein: CASSLSQGNYGYTF.

This clone was seen a single time. The chain employs TRBV19 and TRBJ1-5; D gene ambiguous. This CDR3 contains 16 residues. Trimming stripped 3 bases from V and 2 bases from J, with 14 bases between. Germline loops: CDR1 LNHDA, CDR2 SQIVND (reference sequence). CDR3 coding DNA: TGTGCCAGTAGTATGGGTAGATCGAGGGGCAATCAGCCCCAGCATTTT. This sequence encodes CASSMGRSRGNQPQHF.

The V gene is TRBV4-3, the J gene TRBJ1-2; perhaps TRBD1 as D (5 bases). This CDR3 has 14 amino acids. CDR1 LGHNA and CDR2 YSLEER come from the germline V gene. V lost 5 bases and J 4 bases, leaving 14 bases between the germline ends. CDR3 in DNA: TGCGCCAGCAGCTTGGCGGGGGGACGCTATGGCTACACCTTC. As protein: CASSLAGGRYGYTF.

This clone was detected only once. This chain links TRBV7-2 with TRBJ2-2; D may be TRBD2 (6 bases). CDR3 length equals 14 residues. Germline V CDR1 and CDR2: SGHTA, FQGNSA. V was cut by 5 bases and J by 1 base, with 8 bases left in between. CDR3 sequence: CASSRDWNTGELFF. Written as DNA, the CDR3 is TGTGCCAGCAGCCGGGACTGGAACACCGGGGAGCTGTTTTTT.

The rearrangement links TRBV7-8 to TRBJ2-7; 10 nucleotides agree with TRBD2. This CDR3 contains 16 residues. Trimming at V came to 1 base and at J to 0 bases, leaving 3 bases not matched to a gene. The germline V gene has CDR1 SGHVS and CDR2 FQNEAQ. DNA for the CDR3: TGTGCCAGCAGCTTAGGAGCTAGCGGGAGCTCCTACGAGCAGTACTTC. Translation: CASSLGASGSSYEQYF.

The V and J genes are TRBV27 and TRBJ2-5; 7 bases are a match to TRBD1. Germline V lookup: CDR1 MNHEY, CDR2 SMNVEV (reference sequence). This CDR3 region has 18 residues. V shed 0 bases, J shed 0 bases, and the junction held 10 bases outside the gene matches. CDR3 nucleotides: TGTGCCAGCAGTTTATCTCCACGACAGGGATTGTACCAAGAGACCCAGTACTTC. Translation: CASSLSPRQGLYQETQYF.

The chain links TRBV7-3 to TRBJ2-6, with TRBD1 identical over 7 bases. CDR3 size: 16 residues. Germline-derived CDR1 and CDR2 are SGHTA and FQGTGA. J was trimmed by 1 base and V by 2 bases; bases with no gene match: 2. CDR3 loop: CASSLSGGSGANVLTF. The DNA for the CDR3 is TGTGCCAGCAGCTTATCAGGGGGTTCTGGGGCCAACGTCCTGACTTTC.

This rearrangement joins TRBV2 to TRBJ2-3, with 15 positions matching TRBD2. In germline, CDR1 is SNHLY, CDR2 FYNNEI. The CDR3 extends over 17 amino acids. Trimming at V came to 7 bases and at J to 7 bases, leaving 12 bases not matched to a gene. CDR3 sequence reads: CASTGGLAGGMQNTQYF. CDR3 nucleotides: TGTGCCAGCACTGGAGGACTAGCGGGAGGGATGCAAAATACGCAGTATTTT.

The V call is TRBV2, the J call TRBJ2-7; 14 positions agree with TRBD2. Germline V gene sequence: CDR1 SNHLY, CDR2 FYNNEI. V shed 3 bases and J 2 bases; nucleotides not matched to a gene: 6. This CDR3 spans 17 amino acids. For the CDR3, the DNA is TGTGCCAGCAGTGAGGCGGGACTAGCGGGAGATCCCTACGAGCAGTACTTC. It specifies CASSEAGLAGDPYEQYF.

This sequence joins TRBV29-1 and TRBJ2-3; 7 bases match TRBD2. Looked up from germline, CDR1 is SQVTM and CDR2 is ANQGSEA. The CDR3 sequence is 14 residues long. With V trimmed by 4 bases and J by 5 bases, 9 bases remained unmatched. CDR3 protein: CSVVLREMGDTQYF. In nucleotides, the CDR3 is TGCAGCGTTGTATTGCGGGAGATGGGAGATACGCAGTATTTT.

This rearrangement joins TRBV15 to TRBJ1-3; D not certain. The CDR3 sequence is 17 residues long. V was clipped by 0 bases and J by 2 bases, with 14 bases between them. CDR1 and CDR2 from the germline V gene are LNHNV and YYDKDF (reference sequence). The CDR3 DNA follows: TGTGCCACCAGCAGAGATATTGGCAGAATTACTGGAAACACCATATATTTT. This sequence encodes CATSRDIGRITGNTIYF.

The rearrangement joins TRBV7-3 to TRBJ2-1, with TRBD2 matching 9 bases. Germline trimming cut 2 bases from V and 6 bases from J; bases unmatched to any gene: 2. From germline, CDR1 is SGHTA and CDR2 FQGTGA. The CDR3 consists of 14 residues. The DNA of the CDR3 is TGTGCCAGCAGCTTAGGACTAGCGAGCAATGAGCAGTTCTTC. Its translation: CASSLGLASNEQFF.

The chain employs TRBV2 and TRBJ1-5; possibly TRBD1 for D (5 bases). Trimming shortened V by 9 bases and J by 4 bases, and 13 bases separated the two germline ends. The CDR3 contains 13 residues. Per the germline V gene, CDR1 is SNHLY and CDR2 is FYNNEI. The CDR3 sequence: CASKGLLNQPQHF. CDR3 DNA sequence: TGTGCCAGTAAGGGACTTCTGAATCAGCCCCAGCATTTT.

The chain combines TRBV4-3 with TRBJ2-3; TRBD2 aligns across 13 bases. CDR3 length: 17 residues. V shed 3 bases and J 4 bases; nucleotides not matched to a gene: 7. Per germline, CDR1 LGHNA and CDR2 YSLEER. The chain's CDR3 is CASSQRTSGSGADTQYF. The CDR3, as DNA: TGCGCCAGCAGCCAGCGGACTAGCGGGAGTGGAGCAGATACGCAGTATTTT.